This TCR beta chain was retrieved from a study of shared clonotypes between healthy human individuals. The CDR3 has 14 amino acids. The germline V and J ends were trimmed by 7 bases and 0 bases, with 14 bases remaining between them. Germline CDR1 reads SGDLS; CDR2 reads YYNGEE. Sequenced by immunoSEQ multiplex PCR; TCRdb stores in-frame clones only, minus some. Of around 2,000,000 clones listed, approximately 94% are singletons. CD45RO-negative cells were positively selected for CCR7, leaving out terminally differentiated effector memory CD45RA+ cells. The source material was naive CD8+ T cells from PBMCs. The TCR comes from a young man in good health. Some clones in this sample may be carry-over from other donors' samples. This sequence joins TRBV9 and TRBJ2-7; D unclear. The CDR3 protein is CASGQVRSSYEQYF. The CDR3 DNA reads as TGTGCCAGCGGGCAGGTTAGAAGCTCCTACGAGCAGTACTTC.